These 22 T cell receptor beta chains were all obtained from the same sample, sequenced in a study of blood T cell repertoires in COVID-19. TCRdb's copy holds only in-frame clones and misses some; the assay was immunoSEQ multiplex PCR. The data hold some 150,000 clones, with over 70% observed a single time. Sequencing was done on a sample of peripheral blood. These receptors all stem from a man aged 60 to 75 with acute or convalescent COVID-19.

The rearrangement links TRBV27 to TRBJ2-5, with 11 bases aligning to TRBD1. The CDR3 loop spans 16 amino acids. J was trimmed by 4 bases and V by 6 bases; bases with no gene match: 10. Germline V CDR1 and CDR2: MNHEY, SMNVEV (reference sequence). CDR3 nucleotide sequence: TGTGCCAGCAGCCCCGGGACAGGGGGGAATGGAGAGACCCAGTACTTC. Amino acids: CASSPGTGGNGETQYF.

In DNA form, the CDR3 reads TGTGCCAGCAATCGGGGGTCGCAAGAGACCCAGTACTTC. This encodes CASNRGSQETQYF. The chain is built from TRBV9 and TRBJ2-5; a weak D match, TRBD2 (6 bases). There are 13 residues in the CDR3. V dropped 6 bases and J dropped 2 bases, with 11 bases sitting between them. The V gene's germline CDR1 is SGDLS and CDR2 YYNGEE.

CDR3 region: CASSWTRGNQPQHF. The CDR3 bases are TGTGCCAGCAGCTGGACGCGGGGCAATCAGCCCCAGCATTTT. The V and J genes are TRBV28 and TRBJ1-5; D gene uncertain. The CDR3 runs to 14 residues. V dropped 6 bases and J dropped 2 bases, with 11 bases sitting between them. CDR1 is MDHEN and CDR2 is SYDVKM in the germline V gene. Drawing the rest from reference TRBV28 and TRBJ1-5, the complete variable domain is DVKVTQSSRYLVKRTGEKVFLECVQDMDHENMFWYRQDPGLGLRLIYFSYDVKMKEKGDIPEGYSVSREKKERFSLILESASTNQTSMYLCASSWTRGNQPQHFGDGTRLSIL.

This clone was counted once. The chain combines TRBV9 with TRBJ1-2; 7 nucleotides line up with TRBD1. V lost 4 bases and J lost 6; bases outside the gene matches: 9. Germline CDR1 and CDR2: SGDLS and YYNGEE. The CDR3 has 14 amino acids. CDR3 protein: CASSPSEGANGYTF. As DNA, the CDR3 is TGTGCCAGCAGCCCGAGTGAGGGGGCAAATGGCTACACCTTC.

The chain joins TRBV9 to TRBJ2-1; TRBD2 aligns across 10 bases. The J segment lost 7 bases and the V segment lost 4 bases, leaving 14 bases of the junction unmatched. The CDR3 runs to 17 residues. Per the germline V gene, CDR1 is SGDLS and CDR2 is YYNGEE. The CDR3 spells CASSPHISGGAGNEQFF. CDR3 DNA: TGTGCCAGCAGCCCCCATATAAGCGGGGGGGCCGGGAATGAGCAGTTCTTC.

The chain recombines TRBV3-1 (or the pseudogene TRBV3-2) with TRBJ1-4, with TRBD1 matching 10 bases. J was trimmed by 8 bases and V by 3 bases; bases with no gene match: 15. CDR1 and CDR2 from the germline V gene are LGHDT and YNNKEL (reference sequence). The CDR3 is 18 residues long. The CDR3 nucleotides read TGTGCCAGCAGCCATAGCCGGGACAGGGGAGATGGAGGAGAAAAACTGTTTTTT. This translates into CASSHSRDRGDGGEKLFF.

This sequence joins TRBV20-1 and TRBJ1-3; D is perhaps TRBD1 (5 bases). The germline CDR1 and CDR2 sequences are DFQATT and SNEGSKA (reference sequence). V was shortened by 3 bases and J by 0 bases, with 9 bases between the two germline ends. The CDR3 runs 14 residues. CDR3 region: CSASSGISGNTIYF. CDR3 coding DNA: TGCAGTGCTAGTTCAGGGATCTCTGGAAACACCATATATTTT.

The chain is built from TRBV13 and TRBJ2-7; TRBD1 matches at 12 bases. Germline assignment: CDR1 PRHDT and CDR2 FYEKMQ (reference sequence). With V trimmed by 5 bases and J by 6 bases, 8 bases remained unmatched. The CDR3 is 15 residues long. The CDR3: CASSVGQGAAGEQYF. Written as DNA, the CDR3 is TGTGCCAGCAGCGTGGGACAGGGGGCCGCAGGCGAGCAGTACTTC.

With regard to this clone: The same CDR3 arises from other DNA sequences in this sample as well. The chain is built from TRBV5-4 and TRBJ1-4; D uncertain. The V end was cut by 3 bases, the J end by 3 bases, with 9 bases between. The CDR3 is 14 residues long. Germline V CDR1 and CDR2: SGHNT, YYREEE (reference sequence). CDR3 residues: CASSSGSPNEKLFF. The CDR3 DNA reads as TGTGCCAGCAGCTCCGGGAGCCCTAATGAAAAACTGTTTTTT.

This clone has only a few counts. The chain carries TRBV7-6 and TRBJ1-1; D might be TRBD1 (5 bases). CDR1 SGHVS and CDR2 FNYEAQ come from the germline V gene. The CDR3 has 13 residues. Trimming removed 4 bases at V and 3 bases at J, with 9 bases between. The CDR3 DNA reads TGTGCCAGCAGCTCCGACAGTTACACTGAAGCTTTCTTT. Translating gives CASSSDSYTEAFF. Looking up the rest from reference TRBV7-6 and TRBJ1-1 gives the full variable domain: GAGVSQSPRYKVTKRGQDVALRCDPISGHVSLYWYRQALGQGPEFLTYFNYEAQQDKSGLPNDRFSAERPEGSISTLTIQRTEQRDSAMYRCASSSDSYTEAFFGQGTRLTVV.

The sample holds one count of this clone. This sequence joins TRBV6-2 or TRBV6-3 and TRBJ1-2, with D possibly matching TRBD1 (6 bases). Germline V gene data show CDR1 as MNHEY and CDR2 as SVGEGT. V was trimmed by 4 bases and J by 13 bases, leaving 16 bases between them. This CDR3 has 12 residues. This chain's CDR3 is CASSSPTGRTTF. Written as DNA, the CDR3 is TGTGCCAGCAGTTCCCCGACAGGAAGGACCACCTTC.

The rearrangement links TRBV7-2 to TRBJ1-2; no clear D. Trimming left V 6 bases short and J 4 bases short, with 12 bases between. The germline V gene has CDR1 SGHTA and CDR2 FQGNSA. The CDR3 length is 13 residues. CDR3 sequence reads: CASRRGGSYGYTF. As DNA, the CDR3 is TGTGCCAGCAGGCGGGGTGGCTCCTATGGCTACACCTTC.

This clone was recorded once. The chain has TRBV7-9 and TRBJ1-2; the D gene is possibly TRBD1 (6 bases). The CDR3 extends over 13 amino acids. Trimming removed 5 bases at V and 8 bases at J, with 15 bases between. From germline, CDR1 is SEHNR and CDR2 FQNEAQ (reference sequence). This CDR3 is CASSPGTWVGYTF. CDR3 coding DNA: TGTGCCAGCAGCCCAGGGACATGGGTCGGCTACACCTTC.

The rearrangement joins TRBV11-2 to TRBJ2-1; a weak D match, TRBD1 (6 bases). Trimming removed 1 base from V and 4 bases from J, with 8 bases in between. The CDR3 has 14 residues. Germline values: CDR1 SGHAT, CDR2 FQNNGV. The CDR3 loop reads CASSLGTAYNEQFF. In DNA form, the CDR3 reads TGTGCCAGCAGCTTAGGGACAGCTTACAATGAGCAGTTCTTC.

This sequence joins TRBV5-6 and TRBJ2-5; maybe TRBD2 (6 bases). The CDR3 length is 15 residues. Trimming shortened V by 0 bases and J by 2 bases, and 11 bases separated the two germline ends. Germline V gives CDR1 SGHDT, CDR2 YYEEEE. CDR3 coding DNA: TGTGCCAGCAGCTTGGAGGGCGGGGCGCAAGAGACCCAGTACTTC. This sequence encodes CASSLEGGAQETQYF.

The rearrangement links TRBV5-1 to TRBJ1-4; a possible D gene is TRBD1 (5 bases). Trimming pared 1 base from V and 5 bases from J, leaving 9 bases between. Germline V lookup: CDR1 SGHRS, CDR2 YFSETQ. The CDR3 has 14 amino acids. CDR3 in amino acids: CASSLTGMNEKLFF. CDR3 DNA sequence: TGCGCCAGCAGCTTGACAGGTATGAATGAAAAACTGTTTTTT.

This chain links TRBV3-1 (or the pseudogene TRBV3-2) with TRBJ2-1, with D possibly TRBD2 on 5 matching bases. V was pared by 1 base and J by 3 bases, with 13 bases between. The CDR3 totals 16 residues. Germline CDR1 LGHDT, CDR2 YNNKEL (reference sequence). In DNA, the CDR3 is TGTGCCAGCAGCCAAGGAAAGGCTAGCCTCTACAATGAGCAGTTCTTC. Encoded protein: CASSQGKASLYNEQFF.

This clone was recorded a few times. The chain employs TRBV11-2 and TRBJ1-2; no reliable D call. The CDR3 is made up of 15 amino acids. V was shortened by 4 bases and J by 2 bases, with 14 bases between the two germline ends. CDR1 SGHAT and CDR2 FQNNGV come from the germline V gene. CDR3 sequence (DNA): TGTGCCAGCAGCTCCCGTTTGAGGGTGAACTATGGCTACACCTTC. Protein: CASSSRLRVNYGYTF.

This chain links TRBV14 with TRBJ1-2; the match to TRBD1 covers 8 bases. CDR1 is SGHDN, CDR2 FVKESK, per germline. V dropped 4 bases and J dropped 6; count of bases not matched to a gene: 7. This CDR3 contains 14 residues. The CDR3 coding sequence is TGTGCCAGCAGCCCTGTTGGGACAGGACATGGCTACACCTTC. Amino acid sequence: CASSPVGTGHGYTF.

V usage is TRBV7-2 and J usage is TRBJ2-3, with 10 positions matching TRBD1. The CDR3 has 17 residues. The germline CDR1 and CDR2 sequences are SGHTA and FQGNSA. With 5 bases clipped from V and 3 bases from J, the junction kept 11 bases outside the gene matches. The CDR3 loop reads CASSPWTGGVRTDTQYF. The CDR3 DNA follows: TGTGCCAGCAGCCCATGGACAGGGGGGGTCCGAACAGATACGCAGTATTTT.

The count of this clone is one. V is TRBV18 and J is TRBJ2-7; 10 bases fit TRBD1. Per the germline V gene, CDR1 is KGHSH and CDR2 is LQKENI. V trimming: 6 bases; J trimming: 5 bases; junction bases outside the gene matches: 4. The CDR3 sequence is 13 residues long. CDR3 region: CASSVGTGDEQYF. The DNA of the CDR3 is TGTGCCAGCTCTGTCGGGACAGGGGACGAGCAGTACTTC.

This rearrangement joins TRBV5-1 to TRBJ2-5, with 7 bases fitting TRBD1. The V segment lost 4 bases and the J segment 0 bases; nucleotides outside the gene matches: 3. The germline CDR1 and CDR2 sequences are SGHRS and YFSETQ. CDR3 size: 14 residues. DNA for the CDR3: TGCGCCAGCAGCCCCGGGACAGACCAAGAGACCCAGTACTTC. Its protein product is CASSPGTDQETQYF.